The TCR beta chain under discussion was sequenced for a study of T cells in Graves' hyperthyroidism and ophthalmopathy. Points from the study as a whole: Among thyroid clonotypes expanded above 0.001, most also appeared in blood. Ophthalmopathy got predicted by the model a median about six months before its onset.

With regard to this clonotype: Its target is unknown.

Template material for amplifying TCR beta CDR3 regions consisted of RNA transcripts. TCR CDR3 underwent first-round RT-PCR with the HTBI primer set. A single record per CDR3 protein comes from TCRdb applying MiXCR to the multiplex PCR reads. This table holds fewer than 650,000 distinct CDR3 sequences, 40% to 55% found once. Uncontrolled infection, other autoimmune disease, pregnancy or lactation disqualified patients from enrolment. The diagnoses drew upon clinical symptoms, serum thyroxine and TRAb, thyroid ultrasound and orbital computed tomography. CDR1 and CDR2 (germline): SGDLS, YYNGEE. Trimming took off 0 bases at V and 3 bases at J, with 12 bases between the two ends. The CDR3 is 15 amino acids.

The chain employs TRBV9 and TRBJ1-1; D not resolved. This TCR derives from an adult woman with Graves' disease, either hyperthyroidism or ophthalmopathy (not recorded which). Sequenced material: peripheral blood or thyroid tissue (not recorded which). The CDR3 reads CASSVGGGMDTEAFF. CDR3 sequence (DNA): TGTGCCAGCAGCGTAGGTGGAGGAATGGACACTGAAGCTTTCTTT.